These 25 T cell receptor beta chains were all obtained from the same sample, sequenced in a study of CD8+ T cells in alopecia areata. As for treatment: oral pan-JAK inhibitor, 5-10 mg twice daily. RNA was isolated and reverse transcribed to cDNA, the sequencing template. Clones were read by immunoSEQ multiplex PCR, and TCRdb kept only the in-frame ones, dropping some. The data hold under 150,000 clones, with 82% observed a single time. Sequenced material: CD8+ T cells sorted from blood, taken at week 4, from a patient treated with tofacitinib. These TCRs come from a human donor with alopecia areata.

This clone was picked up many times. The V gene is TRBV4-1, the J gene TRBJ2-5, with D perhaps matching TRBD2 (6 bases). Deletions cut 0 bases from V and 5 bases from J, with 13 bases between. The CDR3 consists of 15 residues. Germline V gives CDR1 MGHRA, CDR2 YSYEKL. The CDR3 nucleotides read TGCGCCAGCAGCCAAGAAGGCGGGGACGCCGAGACCCAGTACTTC. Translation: CASSQEGGDAETQYF.

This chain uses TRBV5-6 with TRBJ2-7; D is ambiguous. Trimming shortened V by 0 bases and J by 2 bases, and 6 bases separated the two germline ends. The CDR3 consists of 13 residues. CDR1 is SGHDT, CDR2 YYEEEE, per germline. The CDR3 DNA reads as TGTGCCAGCAGCTTGGGGTCAGCCTACGAGCAGTACTTC. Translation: CASSLGSAYEQYF.

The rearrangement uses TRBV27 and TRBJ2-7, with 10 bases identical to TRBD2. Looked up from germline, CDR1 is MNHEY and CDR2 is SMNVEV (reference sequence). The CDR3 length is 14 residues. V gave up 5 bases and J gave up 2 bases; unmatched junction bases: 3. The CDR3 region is CASSQTSGAYEQYF. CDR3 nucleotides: TGTGCCAGCAGTCAAACTAGCGGGGCCTACGAGCAGTACTTC.

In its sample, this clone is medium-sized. The chain's CDR3 is CASSQDLWATGRKNEYF. CDR3 bases: TGTGCCAGCAGCCAAGACCTATGGGCGACAGGAAGGAAGAACGAGTACTTC. V gene TRBV7-9 combines with J gene TRBJ2-7; tentative D call: TRBD1 (6 bases). V dropped 5 bases and J dropped 11 bases, with 31 bases sitting between them. CDR3 length: 17 residues. The germline V gene encodes CDR1 SEHNR and CDR2 FQNEAQ (reference sequence).

CDR3 sequence reads: CASSQGTGNEQFF. Here the CDR3 DNA reads TGCGCCAGCAGCCAGGGGACGGGGAATGAGCAGTTCTTC. V is TRBV4-3 and J is TRBJ2-1, with D perhaps matching TRBD1 or TRBD2 (5 bases each). Trimming pared 3 bases from V and 7 bases from J, leaving 10 bases between. This CDR3 is built from 13 residues. The germline gives CDR1 LGHNA, CDR2 YSLEER.

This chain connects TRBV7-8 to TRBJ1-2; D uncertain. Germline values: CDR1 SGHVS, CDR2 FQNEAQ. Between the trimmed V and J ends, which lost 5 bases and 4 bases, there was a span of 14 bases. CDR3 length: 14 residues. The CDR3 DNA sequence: TGTGCCAGCAGCCCCCGCGGCTCTGGCTATGGCTACACCTTC. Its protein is CASSPRGSGYGYTF. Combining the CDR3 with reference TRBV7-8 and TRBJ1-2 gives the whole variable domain GAGVSQSPRYKVAKRGQDVALRCDPISGHVSLFWYQQALGQGPEFLTYFQNEAQLDKSGLPSDRFFAERPEGSVSTLKIQRTQQEDSAVYLCASSPRGSGYGYTFGSGTRLTVV.

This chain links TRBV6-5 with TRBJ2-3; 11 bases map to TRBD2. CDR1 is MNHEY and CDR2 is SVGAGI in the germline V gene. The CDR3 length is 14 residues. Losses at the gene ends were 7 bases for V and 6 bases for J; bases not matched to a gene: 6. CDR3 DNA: TGTGCCAGCACCCTAGCGGGGGGAGGGGATACGCAGTATTTT. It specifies CASTLAGGGDTQYF.

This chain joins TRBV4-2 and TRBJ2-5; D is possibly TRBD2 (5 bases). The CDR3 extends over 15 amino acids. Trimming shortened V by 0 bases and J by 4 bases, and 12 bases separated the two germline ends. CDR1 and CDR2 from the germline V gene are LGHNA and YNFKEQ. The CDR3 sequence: CASSQEFSAGETQYF. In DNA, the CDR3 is TGTGCCAGCAGCCAAGAATTTTCGGCGGGAGAGACCCAGTACTTC.

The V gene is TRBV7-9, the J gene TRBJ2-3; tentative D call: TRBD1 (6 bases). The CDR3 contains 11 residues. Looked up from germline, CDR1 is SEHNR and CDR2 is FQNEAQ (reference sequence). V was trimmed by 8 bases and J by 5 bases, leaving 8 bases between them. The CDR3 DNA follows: TGTGCCAGCGCCAGGGGAGATACGCAGTATTTT. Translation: CASARGDTQYF.

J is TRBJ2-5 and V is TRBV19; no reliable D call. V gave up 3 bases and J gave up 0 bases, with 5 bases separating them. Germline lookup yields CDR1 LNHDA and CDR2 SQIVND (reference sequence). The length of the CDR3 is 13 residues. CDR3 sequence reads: CASSIRHQETQYF. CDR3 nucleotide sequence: TGTGCCAGTAGTATTCGTCACCAAGAGACCCAGTACTTC.

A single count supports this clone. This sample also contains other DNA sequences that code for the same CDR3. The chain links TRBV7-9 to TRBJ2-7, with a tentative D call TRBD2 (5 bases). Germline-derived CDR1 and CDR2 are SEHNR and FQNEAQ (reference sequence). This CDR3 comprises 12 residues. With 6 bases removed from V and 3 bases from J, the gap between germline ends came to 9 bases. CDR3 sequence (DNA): TGTGCCAGCAGTTCCGGGGTCTACGAGCAGTACTTC. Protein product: CASSSGVYEQYF.

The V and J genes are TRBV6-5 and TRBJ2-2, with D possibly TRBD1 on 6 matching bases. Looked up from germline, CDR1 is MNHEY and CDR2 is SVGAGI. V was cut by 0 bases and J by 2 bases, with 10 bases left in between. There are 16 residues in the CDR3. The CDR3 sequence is CASSYSIGGNTGELFF. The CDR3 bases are TGTGCCAGCAGTTACTCTATAGGGGGAAACACCGGGGAGCTGTTTTTT.

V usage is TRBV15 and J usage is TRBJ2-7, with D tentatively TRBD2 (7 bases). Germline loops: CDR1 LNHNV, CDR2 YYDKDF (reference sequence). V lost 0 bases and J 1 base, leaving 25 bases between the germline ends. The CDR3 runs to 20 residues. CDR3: CATSRDVDSGRGLASYEQYF. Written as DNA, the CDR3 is TGTGCCACCAGCAGAGATGTAGACAGCGGGCGGGGGCTAGCGTCCTACGAGCAGTACTTC.

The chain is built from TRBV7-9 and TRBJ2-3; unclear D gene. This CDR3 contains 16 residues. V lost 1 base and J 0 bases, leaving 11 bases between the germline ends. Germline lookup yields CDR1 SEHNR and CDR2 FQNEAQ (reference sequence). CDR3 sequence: CASSLGASSSTDTQYF. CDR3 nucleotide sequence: TGTGCCAGCAGCTTAGGGGCCAGTTCTAGCACAGATACGCAGTATTTT.

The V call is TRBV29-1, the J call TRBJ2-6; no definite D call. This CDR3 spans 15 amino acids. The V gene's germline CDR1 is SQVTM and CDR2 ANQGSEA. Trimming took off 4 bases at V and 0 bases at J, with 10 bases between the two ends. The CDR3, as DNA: TGCAGCGTTGCCCTAATCTACTCTGGGGCCAACGTCCTGACTTTC. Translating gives CSVALIYSGANVLTF.

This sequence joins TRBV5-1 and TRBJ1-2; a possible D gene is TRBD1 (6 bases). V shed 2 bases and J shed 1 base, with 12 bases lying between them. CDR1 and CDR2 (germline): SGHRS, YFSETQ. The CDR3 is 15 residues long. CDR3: CASSFDDRINYGYTF. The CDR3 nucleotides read TGCGCCAGCAGCTTCGACGACAGGATTAACTATGGCTACACCTTC.

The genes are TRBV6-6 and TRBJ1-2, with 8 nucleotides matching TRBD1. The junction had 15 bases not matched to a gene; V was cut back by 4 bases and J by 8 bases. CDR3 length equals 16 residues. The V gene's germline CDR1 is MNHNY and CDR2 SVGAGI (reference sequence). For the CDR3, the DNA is TGTGCCAGCAGTTCTCCCGGGACAGGCATCGGGTACGGCTACACCTTC. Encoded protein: CASSSPGTGIGYGYTF.

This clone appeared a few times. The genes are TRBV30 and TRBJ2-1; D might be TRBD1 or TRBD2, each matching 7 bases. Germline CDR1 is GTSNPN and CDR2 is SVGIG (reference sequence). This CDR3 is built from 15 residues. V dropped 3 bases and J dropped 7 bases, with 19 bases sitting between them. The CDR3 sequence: CAWRTTGDYANEQFF. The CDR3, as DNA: TGTGCCTGGAGGACCACAGGGGACTATGCGAATGAGCAGTTCTTC.

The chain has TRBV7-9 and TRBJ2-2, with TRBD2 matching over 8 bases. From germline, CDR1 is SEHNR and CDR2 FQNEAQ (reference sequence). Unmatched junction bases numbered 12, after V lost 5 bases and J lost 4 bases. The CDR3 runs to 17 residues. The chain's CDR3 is CASSPSGGRVITGELFF. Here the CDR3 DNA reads TGTGCCAGCAGCCCCTCGGGGGGGCGCGTAATCACCGGGGAGCTGTTTTTT. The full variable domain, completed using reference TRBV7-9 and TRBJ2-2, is DTGVSQNPRHKITKRGQNVTFRCDPISEHNRLYWYRQTLGQGPEFLTYFQNEAQLEKSRLLSDRFSAERPKGSFSTLEIQRTEQGDSAMYLCASSPSGGRVITGELFFGEGSRLTVL.

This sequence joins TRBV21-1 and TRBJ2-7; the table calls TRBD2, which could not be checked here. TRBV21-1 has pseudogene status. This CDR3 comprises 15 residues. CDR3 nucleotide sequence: TGTGCCAGCAGCAAAGCGGCTTCGGGACTCCAGGAGCAGTACTTC. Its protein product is CASSKAASGLQEQYF.

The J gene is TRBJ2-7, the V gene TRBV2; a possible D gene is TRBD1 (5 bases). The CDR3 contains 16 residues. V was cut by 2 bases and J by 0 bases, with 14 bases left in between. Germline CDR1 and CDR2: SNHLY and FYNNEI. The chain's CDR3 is CASSESLGVSSYEQYF. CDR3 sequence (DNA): TGTGCCAGCAGTGAAAGTTTAGGGGTCAGCTCCTACGAGCAGTACTTC. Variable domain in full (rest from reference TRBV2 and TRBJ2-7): EPEVTQTPSHQVTQMGQEVILRCVPISNHLYFYWYRQILGQKVEFLVSFYNNEISEKSEIFDDQFSVERPDGSNFTLKIRSTKLEDSAMYFCASSESLGVSSYEQYFGPGTRLTVT.

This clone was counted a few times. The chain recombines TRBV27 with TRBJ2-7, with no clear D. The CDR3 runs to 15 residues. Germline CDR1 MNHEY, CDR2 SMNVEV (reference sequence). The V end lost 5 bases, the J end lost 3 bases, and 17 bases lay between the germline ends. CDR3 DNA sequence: TGTGCCAGCAGTCCCGGACGGAACCCAAGCTACGAGCAGTACTTC. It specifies CASSPGRNPSYEQYF.

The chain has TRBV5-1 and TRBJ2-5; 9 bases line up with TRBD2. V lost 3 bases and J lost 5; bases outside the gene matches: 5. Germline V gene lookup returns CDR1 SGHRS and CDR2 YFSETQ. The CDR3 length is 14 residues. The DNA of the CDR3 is TGCGCCAGCAGCTCGCTGGCGGGGGGGGAGACCCAGTACTTC. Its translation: CASSSLAGGETQYF.

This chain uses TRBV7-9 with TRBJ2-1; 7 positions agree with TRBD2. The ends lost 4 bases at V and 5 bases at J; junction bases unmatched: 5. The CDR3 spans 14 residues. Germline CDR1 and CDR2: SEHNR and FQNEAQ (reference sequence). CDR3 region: CASSWASGNNEQFF. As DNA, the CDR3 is TGTGCCAGCAGCTGGGCTAGCGGAAACAATGAGCAGTTCTTC.

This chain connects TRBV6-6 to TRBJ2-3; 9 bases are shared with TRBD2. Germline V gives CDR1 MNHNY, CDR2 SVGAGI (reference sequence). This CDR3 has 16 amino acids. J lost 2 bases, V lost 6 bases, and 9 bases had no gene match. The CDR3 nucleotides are TGTGCCAGCAGAACCGTAGCGGGGGTTACCACAGATACGCAGTATTTT. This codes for CASRTVAGVTTDTQYF.